This T cell receptor beta chain comes out of a study of T cells after yellow fever vaccination. This clonotype has just a few counts. Study-wide findings and caveats: Most clones from primary vaccination were detected again post-booster (96% CD4, around 88% CD8). Abundant bulk-population clonotypes could contaminate the FACS-sorted repertoires.

Germline lookup yields CDR1 SQVTM and CDR2 ANQGSEA. The CDR3 runs 14 residues. Trimming took 6 bases from V and 2 from J, leaving 15 bases between them. TCR cDNA, made by 5'RACE template switching, carried an added universal primer site and UMIs. MiXCR, applied by TCRdb to the 5' RACE reads, yields one record per CDR3 protein. The sample shows 50,000 to 60,000 distinct CDR3 sequences, 6% to 8.5% of them seen only once. The clonotype originates from a man aged 18 to 35 who received the YFV17D yellow fever vaccine. The V call is TRBV29-1, the J call TRBJ2-3; D is undetermined. Sample: CD8+ T cells not binding an NS4B(214-222) dextramer, sorted from PBMCs, taken around 45 days after the first yellow fever vaccination. Here the CDR3 reads CSVLSDRNTDTQYF. The CDR3 coding sequence is TGCAGCGTCCTTAGTGACCGAAACACAGATACGCAGTATTTT.